Sequencing of this T cell receptor (beta chain) was carried out in a study of CD8 T cells in Susac syndrome. TCR beta from blood CD8+ and CD4+ T cells was sequenced. Control patients had untreated stable or active relapsing-remitting multiple sclerosis by revised McDonald criteria. Comment on this clonotype: Its specificity is not known.

With random hexamers, reverse transcription was performed on about 0.5 to 1 ug of RNA. The CDR3 of TCR beta was amplified by immunoSEQ multiplex PCR across 54 Vbeta and 13 Jbeta. A single record per CDR3 protein comes from TCRdb applying MiXCR to the immunoSEQ multiplex PCR reads. The sample lists around 130,000 distinct CDR3 sequences, about 90% occurring once. In germline, CDR1 is LGHNA, CDR2 YNFKEQ. The CDR3 consists of 14 residues. Trimming cost V 1 base and J 4 bases, with 10 bases left between them. General study results and limits: The TCR sequencing and HLA analysis in the study involved a relatively small number of individuals, as the study acknowledged.

Sample: CD8+ T cells from PBMCs. The sequence derives from a human donor with multiple sclerosis. V is TRBV4-2 and J is TRBJ1-2, with a possible D match to TRBD1 (5 bases). CDR3 amino acids: CASSQAQGAYGYTF. The CDR3 DNA reads as TGTGCCAGCAGCCAAGCGCAGGGCGCCTATGGCTACACCTTC.